This T cell receptor (beta chain) comes out of a study of a mutant IDH1 vaccine in newly diagnosed glioma. Comment on this clone: The antigen is undetermined.

Time point noted: week 47, end of study. Every vaccine dose comprised 300 ug of mutant IDH1 20-mer peptide plus topical imiquimod. TCRdb keeps only in-frame clones here, not all; method: immunoSEQ multiplex PCR. The sample consists of about 50,000 clones, around three quarters of them appearing once. The starting material was PBMCs, obtained from a glioma patient whose treatment included an IDH1 peptide vaccine. The source is a man aged 50 to 59 with glioma.

CDR3 in DNA: TGTGCCAGCAGCTTAAAGAGCCCCGGGGGAACTGGAAACACCATATATTTT. Protein: CASSLKSPGGTGNTIYF. The rearrangement links TRBV7-2 to TRBJ1-3; tentatively, D is TRBD1 (5 bases). Germline V gene data show CDR1 as SGHTA and CDR2 as FQGNSA. The CDR3 loop spans 17 amino acids. V was cut by 2 bases and J by 2 bases, with 16 bases left in between.